Below, 19 T cell receptor beta chains from the same sample are listed, as sequenced in a study of blood T cell repertoires in COVID-19. TCRdb's table, derived via immunoSEQ multiplex PCR, lists solely in-frame clones and lacks some. Here the sample spans approximately 50,000 clones, 70% to 80% being singletons. The material sequenced was PBMCs or T cells enriched from blood (not recorded which). The receptors originated from a woman in her forties or fifties with acute COVID-19.

The chain recombines TRBV19 with TRBJ2-4; D gene uncertain. With 6 bases removed from V and 6 bases from J, the gap between germline ends came to 9 bases. CDR3 length: 12 residues. Germline CDR1 and CDR2: LNHDA and SQIVND (reference sequence). CDR3 residues: CASRTVGNIQYF. The CDR3 region has the DNA TGTGCCAGTAGAACAGTGGGAAACATTCAGTACTTC.

This sequence joins TRBV13 and TRBJ2-2; 9 bases align to TRBD2. This CDR3 has 15 residues. Trimming cost V 3 bases and J 5 bases; bases outside gene matches: 4. In germline, CDR1 is PRHDT, CDR2 FYEKMQ (reference sequence). The chain's CDR3 is CASSFSGGLTGELFF. The CDR3 DNA is TGTGCCAGCAGCTTTAGCGGGGGACTAACCGGGGAGCTGTTTTTT. Filled out from reference TRBV13 and TRBJ2-2, the complete variable domain reads AAGVIQSPRHLIKEKRETATLKCYPIPRHDTVYWYQQGPGQDPQFLISFYEKMQSDKGSIPDRFSAQQFSDYHSELNMSSLELGDSALYFCASSFSGGLTGELFFGEGSRLTVL.

The chain uses TRBV11-2 and TRBJ1-3; no firm D call. Trimming left V 3 bases short and J 0 bases short, with 9 bases between. Germline V gene data show CDR1 as SGHAT and CDR2 as FQNNGV. The CDR3 contains 15 residues. The CDR3, as DNA: TGTGCCAGCAGCTTTTACCAGGTCTCTGGAAACACCATATATTTT. Its translation: CASSFYQVSGNTIYF.

The J gene is TRBJ1-6, the V gene TRBV19, with TRBD1 identical over 12 bases. Germline CDR1 LNHDA, CDR2 SQIVND (reference sequence). The CDR3 runs 14 residues. Germline trimming cut 7 bases from V and 9 bases from J; bases unmatched to any gene: 4. The chain's CDR3 is CASMGTGGSSPLHF. As DNA, the CDR3 is TGTGCCAGTATGGGGACAGGGGGCAGTTCACCCCTCCACTTT.

The chain is built from TRBV2 and TRBJ2-3; 8 nucleotides line up with TRBD2. Germline CDR1 reads SNHLY; CDR2 reads FYNNEI. This CDR3 comprises 15 residues. With V trimmed by 1 base and J by 3 bases, 3 bases remained unmatched. CDR3 protein: CASSEGLAGTDTQYF. The CDR3 DNA reads TGTGCCAGCAGTGAAGGGTTAGCGGGAACAGATACGCAGTATTTT.

The chain carries TRBV7-6 and TRBJ1-2, with a possible D match to TRBD1 (6 bases). CDR1 and CDR2 (germline): SGHVS, FNYEAQ. The V end lost 4 bases, the J end lost 7 bases, and 22 bases lay between the germline ends. The CDR3 spans 16 residues. The DNA of the CDR3 is TGTGCCAGCAGCTCCCCACGTCGGGAGGGGGTATGTGGCTACACCTTC. Encoded protein: CASSSPRREGVCGYTF.

The V gene is TRBV9, the J gene TRBJ1-2; tentatively, D is TRBD1 (5 bases). CDR1 and CDR2 from the germline V gene are SGDLS and YYNGEE. The CDR3 length is 16 residues. V was pared by 0 bases and J by 0 bases, with 12 bases between. CDR3 sequence: CASSVGGAGANYGYTF. The CDR3 coding sequence is TGTGCCAGCAGCGTAGGCGGGGCCGGAGCTAACTATGGCTACACCTTC. The variable domain in full, with the rest retrieved from reference TRBV9 and TRBJ1-2, is DSGVTQTPKHLITATGQRVTLRCSPRSGDLSVYWYQQSLDQGLQFLIQYYNGEERAKGNILERFSAQQFPDLHSELNLSSLELGDSALYFCASSVGGAGANYGYTFGSGTRLTVV.

The chain is built from TRBV28 and TRBJ1-5, with D perhaps matching TRBD1 (5 bases). Trimming removed 6 bases at V and 6 bases at J, with 15 bases between. From germline, CDR1 is MDHEN and CDR2 SYDVKM. The CDR3 is made up of 14 amino acids. The CDR3 region has the DNA TGTGCCAGCAGCCTAGTCGGGGGACGTCAGCCCCAGCATTTT. It specifies CASSLVGGRQPQHF.

This clone was seen a few times. The V and J genes are TRBV29-1 and TRBJ1-1; 8 bases map to TRBD1. CDR1 and CDR2 (germline): SQVTM, ANQGSEA. V trimming: 7 bases; J trimming: 4 bases; junction bases outside the gene matches: 8. The CDR3 loop spans 13 amino acids. The CDR3 sequence: CSAQTGEGTEAFF. In DNA form, the CDR3 reads TGCAGCGCTCAGACAGGGGAGGGCACTGAAGCTTTCTTT.

This clone was seen a few times. This rearrangement joins TRBV11-3 to TRBJ1-5, with a possible D match to TRBD1 (5 bases). The V end was cut by 1 base, the J end by 4 bases, with 17 bases between. The CDR3 is 17 amino acids. Looked up from germline, CDR1 is SGHNT and CDR2 is YENEEA. The CDR3 DNA is TGTGCCAGCAGCTTAGGGGTTTGGGGCAGGCTGAATCAGCCCCAGCATTTT. It is translated as CASSLGVWGRLNQPQHF.

The chain links TRBV28 to TRBJ1-2; a possible D gene is TRBD1 (6 bases). This CDR3 contains 12 residues. V lost 11 bases and J 6 bases, leaving 16 bases between the germline ends. Germline V gives CDR1 MDHEN, CDR2 SYDVKM. The CDR3 nucleotides read TGTGCCGGGGGGAGGGGGGGAAATGGCTACACCTTC. This codes for CAGGRGGNGYTF.

The chain is built from TRBV5-6 and TRBJ2-7, with TRBD2 matching over 9 bases. The V segment lost 6 bases and the J segment 4 bases; nucleotides outside the gene matches: 14. The CDR3 runs 16 residues. Germline CDR1 reads SGHDT; CDR2 reads YYEEEE. CDR3: CASTGLAGGEWYEQYF. The CDR3 DNA follows: TGTGCCAGCACCGGACTGGCGGGGGGGGAGTGGTACGAGCAGTACTTC.

V gene TRBV6-5 combines with J gene TRBJ1-2; TRBD1 is a possible D gene (5 bases). V lost 7 bases and J lost 3, with 18 bases in between. CDR3 length: 15 residues. The germline V gene has CDR1 MNHEY and CDR2 SVGAGI. CDR3 sequence: CASKGESGTDYGYTF. The CDR3 bases are TGTGCCAGCAAAGGAGAGAGCGGGACGGACTATGGCTACACCTTC.

V gene TRBV19 combines with J gene TRBJ1-5; 7 bases fit TRBD1. The J segment lost 7 bases and the V segment lost 7 bases, leaving 13 bases of the junction unmatched. This CDR3 region has 15 residues. Germline assignment: CDR1 LNHDA and CDR2 SQIVND (reference sequence). The CDR3 DNA is TGTGCCAGTACCCCCACTGACAGGGACCGCCAGCCCCAGCATTTT. Translation: CASTPTDRDRQPQHF.

A remark on this clone: An end of the junction does not agree with germline; a read error may underlie this. J is TRBJ2-5 and V is TRBV7-7, with TRBD2 matching over 9 bases. This CDR3 region has 15 residues. Per germline, CDR1 SSHAT and CDR2 FNYEAQ (reference sequence). The CDR3 DNA follows: TGTGCTAGCAGCTCCGGGACTAGCTTTGCGGAGACCCAGTACTTC. Amino acids: CASSSGTSFAETQYF.

J is TRBJ2-3 and V is TRBV2; 11 nucleotides align to TRBD2. Germline trimming cut 10 bases from V and 5 bases from J; bases unmatched to any gene: 11. This CDR3 comprises 15 residues. Per the germline V gene, CDR1 is SNHLY and CDR2 is FYNNEI. The CDR3 coding sequence is TGTGCCACCTGGAATAGCGGGGGGGCCCAAGATACGCAGTATTTT. It specifies CATWNSGGAQDTQYF.

About this clone itself: The sample contains more than one DNA sequence encoding this CDR3. The CDR3 sequence is CASSRETGDYGYTF. The DNA for the CDR3 is TGTGCCAGCAGCCGTGAGACAGGGGACTATGGCTACACCTTC. The gene calls are TRBV7-9 and TRBJ1-2, with 8 bases matching TRBD1. Germline assignment: CDR1 SEHNR and CDR2 FQNEAQ (reference sequence). The CDR3 has 14 amino acids. Unmatched junction bases numbered 5, after V lost 5 bases and J lost 3 bases.

The chain carries TRBV3-1 (or the pseudogene TRBV3-2) and TRBJ1-6, with D perhaps TRBD1 (6 bases). V was pared by 3 bases and J by 7 bases, with 10 bases between. The CDR3 covers 14 residues. CDR1 and CDR2 from the germline V gene are LGHDT and YNNKEL (reference sequence). The CDR3 DNA sequence: TGTGCCAGCAGCCAGAGACAGGAAAATTCACCCCTCCACTTT. Its protein product is CASSQRQENSPLHF.

The chain has TRBV7-2 and TRBJ2-2; TRBD2 aligns across 10 bases. This CDR3 comprises 15 residues. Unmatched junction bases numbered 5, after V lost 6 bases and J lost 4 bases. The germline CDR1 and CDR2 sequences are SGHTA and FQGNSA. The CDR3 here is CASRSSGGATGELFF. CDR3 coding DNA: TGTGCCAGCAGGTCCAGCGGGGGGGCCACCGGGGAGCTGTTTTTT.